The subject of this entry is one T cell receptor (beta chain). This clone has just one count. Its antigen has not been determined. Base quality data are lacking; no much larger clone is found one base away. This sample was taken from a study of blood T cell repertoires in COVID-19 (dated by TCRdb to 2020 to 2021). In terms of the full investigation: Samples from collaborators originated in the United States, Italy and Spain and spanned both the acute and convalescent phases of COVID-19. The prospective study material was composed of cDNA or gDNA derived from T cells, B-cell-depleted T cells, or PBMCs. The dataset comprised deeply sampled blood TCRbeta repertoires from subjects exposed to, actively infected with, or recovered from COVID-19. The repertoires were released in a freely available public database meant as a resource for research on the immune response to SARS-CoV-2. The samples were drawn from two sources: the first 160 participants of the ongoing ImmuneRACE study, and about 1,300 subjects contributed by 6 global collaborators. The sample metadata nearly always contained a de-identified subject ID, COVID-19 status, age in years and sex. Where available, HLA class I and class II types were obtained from metadata supplied by the sample provider rather than from assay-based typing. Paper-wide results and their limitations: The amount of clinical and demographic metadata varied by source and participant and was provided uncurated.

TCRbeta CDR3 regions were amplified from genomic DNA using the immunoSEQ Assay, a bias-controlled multiplex PCR. Concerning the study's data processing: Nucleated cell counts per sample were estimated from amplification of reference gene primers within the assay. To quantify the absolute abundance of each unique TCRbeta CDR3 rearrangement, sequence reads were collapsed and filtered. For each sample, productive Simpson clonality was calculated as the square root of Simpson's diversity index across productive rearrangements. Here the immuneACCESS table is served through TCRdb, limited to in-frame sequences with V and J called. Missing clones are a known gap in these copies; in checked studies unresolved V genes cover under half, and the rest lacks a known reason. V and J calls and clone size follow that table, whereas D and trimming were derived from the DNA. The sample has roughly 150,000 clones on record, 85% to 95% of them singletons. Jointly, the top ten make up less than 2% of the sample.

At one collaborating source in Seattle, patients were enrolled during active infection and were followed longitudinally through the course of disease. The collaborating institutions used their own protocols to collect whole blood in K2EDTA tubes. For TCRbeta analysis, collaborators shipped samples as frozen whole blood, isolated PBMCs, or DNA extracted from either of those sample types. CDR3 length: 14 amino acids, cysteine to phenylalanine. Only the CDR3 part of the read is kept: 42 bases, read in frame from the first base. Looking up the germline V gene yields CDR1 SGHRS and CDR2 YFSETQ. From V the trimming removes 4 bases and from J it removes 1 base, while the gene matches leave 3 bases of the junction unaccounted for.

Here the chain combines TRBV5-1 and TRBJ1-1, and 8 bases in between align with TRBD1. This receptor was taken from a woman aged 60-75 years with COVID-19, enrolled during active disease. The sample comprised peripheral blood. The nucleotide sequence reads as follows: TGCGCCAGCAGCCCGGGACAGGCGAACACTGAAGCTTTCTTT. This encodes CASSPGQANTEAFF.